This TCR beta chain was sequenced for a study of T cell clonality in common variable immunodeficiency. General study points: Reportedly, TCR beta sequences from common variable immunodeficiency showed fewer deletions and N-nucleotide insertions.

This clone was picked up many times. The antigen remains undetermined. The missing CDR3 end, 3 residues past where the read stops, is filled in from the germline J gene. Sequencing input was equivalent genomic DNA from CVID and controls. Using immunoSEQ multiplex PCR, the repertoire was profiled, and TCRdb retains in-frame clones only, with some absent. This set yields more than 30,000 clones and no singletons; the top ten hold 5% to 6.5%. The V and J ends lost 7 bases and 2 bases respectively, with 14 bases between them. This CDR3 is 14 amino acids long. From germline, CDR1 is SGHTA and CDR2 FQGNSA. Sequencing used peripheral blood mononuclear cells. This rearrangement joins TRBV7-2 to TRBJ1-2; tentative D call: TRBD1 (5 bases). The clonotype comes from a human donor with common variable immunodeficiency. The CDR3 DNA, read in part, is TGTGCCAGCAACATGGGGGGATCCAACTATGGC. It translates to CASNMGGSNYG. The whole CDR3 region reads CASNMGGSNYGYTF.